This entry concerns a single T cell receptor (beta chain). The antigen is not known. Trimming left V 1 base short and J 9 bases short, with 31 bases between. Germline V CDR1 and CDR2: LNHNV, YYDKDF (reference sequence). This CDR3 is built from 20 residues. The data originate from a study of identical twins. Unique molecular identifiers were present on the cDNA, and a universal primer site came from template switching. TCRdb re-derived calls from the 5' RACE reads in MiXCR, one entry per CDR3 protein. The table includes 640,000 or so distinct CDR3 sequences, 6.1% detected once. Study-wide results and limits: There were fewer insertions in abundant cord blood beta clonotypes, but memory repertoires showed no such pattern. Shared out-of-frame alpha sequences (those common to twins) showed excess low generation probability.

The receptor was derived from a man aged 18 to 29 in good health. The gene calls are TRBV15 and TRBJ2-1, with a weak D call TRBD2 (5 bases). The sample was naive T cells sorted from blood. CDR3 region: CATSRAPGRAGRERVGEQFF. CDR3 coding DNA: TGTGCCACCAGCAGAGCTCCTGGAAGGGCCGGCCGGGAACGGGTGGGTGAGCAGTTCTTC.